The 32 T cell receptor beta chains in this list originate from one sample, sequenced in a study of blood T cell repertoires in COVID-19. The assay was immunoSEQ multiplex PCR, and TCRdb's table has in-frame clones only and misses some. The profile shows approximately 100,000 clones, about 79% of them singletons. Sequencing was performed on peripheral blood. The receptors derive from a woman older than 75 with active or convalescent COVID-19.

This clone turned up a few times. V is TRBV24-1 and J is TRBJ2-7; 7 bases align to TRBD1. The V gene end was trimmed by 5 bases and the J gene end by 5 bases; junction bases not matched to a gene: 5. Germline loops: CDR1 KGHDR, CDR2 SFDVKD. The CDR3 is made up of 13 amino acids. The CDR3 spells CATSVNRGHEQYF. In DNA form, the CDR3 reads TGTGCCACCAGTGTTAACAGGGGCCACGAGCAGTACTTC.

The chain has TRBV7-9 and TRBJ2-1; TRBD2 might be the D (6 bases). Looked up from germline, CDR1 is SEHNR and CDR2 is FQNEAQ (reference sequence). This CDR3 comprises 15 residues. V was clipped by 5 bases and J by 4 bases, with 15 bases between them. CDR3 DNA: TGTGCCAGCAGCCTACTAGCTACCCAGTACAATGAGCAGTTCTTC. Its protein product is CASSLLATQYNEQFF.

This clone was seen more than once but under ten times. The same CDR3 also results from other DNA sequences found in this sample. Here the CDR3 reads CATSRDPGGNQPQHF. The DNA of the CDR3 is TGTGCCACCAGCAGAGATCCAGGCGGCAATCAGCCCCAGCATTTT. The J gene is TRBJ1-5, the V gene TRBV15; D uncertain. Germline lookup yields CDR1 LNHNV and CDR2 YYDKDF (reference sequence). The CDR3 loop spans 15 amino acids. V was trimmed by 0 bases and J by 2 bases, leaving 8 bases between them.

The chain joins TRBV27 to TRBJ2-5; 8 nucleotides align to TRBD1. Trimming removed 3 bases from V and 5 bases from J; junction bases left unmatched: 5. The CDR3 runs to 14 residues. In germline, CDR1 is MNHEY, CDR2 SMNVEV (reference sequence). The CDR3 here is CASSFVGQGETQYF. Written as DNA, the CDR3 is TGTGCCAGCAGTTTCGTCGGACAGGGTGAGACCCAGTACTTC.

The gene calls are TRBV9 and TRBJ1-5, with D unclear. Germline V gene sequence: CDR1 SGDLS, CDR2 YYNGEE. The CDR3 runs 13 residues. Trimming cost V 4 bases and J 7 bases, with 12 bases left between them. The CDR3 spells CASSPRGRQPQHF. The CDR3 DNA sequence: TGTGCCAGCAGCCCCCGAGGGCGGCAGCCCCAGCATTTT.

The chain uses TRBV7-2 and TRBJ2-1, with TRBD2 identical over 9 bases. The CDR3 consists of 13 residues. Germline V gene lookup returns CDR1 SGHTA and CDR2 FQGNSA. Trimming took 4 bases from V and 12 from J; bases not matched to a gene: 7. CDR3 loop: CASSWGWREGQFF. CDR3 sequence (DNA): TGTGCCAGCAGCTGGGGGTGGCGGGAGGGGCAGTTCTTC.

This chain joins TRBV19 and TRBJ1-4, with TRBD1 as a possible D gene (5 bases). Germline-derived CDR1 and CDR2 are LNHDA and SQIVND (reference sequence). Trimming stripped 6 bases from V and 2 bases from J, with 13 bases between. The CDR3 has 15 residues. CDR3 residues: CASRTGRITNEKLFF. The CDR3 DNA is TGTGCCAGTAGAACAGGTCGGATCACTAATGAAAAACTGTTTTTT.

This chain links TRBV11-3 with TRBJ2-1, with 7 positions matching TRBD2. With 5 bases clipped from V and 9 bases from J, the junction kept 10 bases outside the gene matches. This CDR3 has 14 residues. The germline gives CDR1 SGHNT, CDR2 YENEEA. CDR3: CASSGGAGVGEQFF. DNA of the CDR3: TGTGCCAGCAGCGGAGGGGCGGGAGTTGGTGAGCAGTTCTTC.

The chain uses TRBV10-1 and TRBJ1-2; tentatively, D is TRBD1 (5 bases). Germline loops: CDR1 WNHNN, CDR2 SYGVQD (reference sequence). The germline V and J ends were trimmed by 2 bases and 1 base, with 5 bases remaining between them. The CDR3 extends over 13 amino acids. CDR3 DNA: TGCGCCAGCAGTGAGGGACATAACTATGGCTACACCTTC. Amino acid sequence: CASSEGHNYGYTF.

This clone was recorded a few times. The chain has TRBV24-1 and TRBJ1-5; D uncertain. This CDR3 is built from 14 residues. V lost 1 base and J 6 bases, leaving 9 bases between the germline ends. The germline V gene has CDR1 KGHDR and CDR2 SFDVKD. CDR3 region: CATSDFHEPQPQHF. DNA for the CDR3: TGTGCCACCAGTGATTTTCACGAGCCTCAGCCCCAGCATTTT.

V gene TRBV7-6 combines with J gene TRBJ2-7; D ambiguous. Trimming pared 5 bases from V and 0 bases from J, leaving 11 bases between. CDR3 length equals 14 residues. Germline V gene data show CDR1 as SGHVS and CDR2 as FNYEAQ. The chain's CDR3 is CASSTQASSYEQYF. The CDR3, as DNA: TGTGCCAGCAGCACCCAGGCAAGCTCCTACGAGCAGTACTTC.

V usage is TRBV18 and J usage is TRBJ2-7; 9 bases agree with TRBD1. The V and J ends lost 0 bases and 2 bases, in that order; junction bases with no gene match: 2. Per germline, CDR1 KGHSH and CDR2 LQKENI. The CDR3 extends over 15 amino acids. CDR3 DNA sequence: TGTGCCAGCTCACCACCGGGGACAGGGACCTACGAGCAGTACTTC. It translates to CASSPPGTGTYEQYF.

This chain joins TRBV28 and TRBJ1-2; 7 nucleotides match TRBD1. This CDR3 comprises 15 residues. The germline V gene encodes CDR1 MDHEN and CDR2 SYDVKM. The V segment lost 6 bases and the J segment 4 bases; nucleotides outside the gene matches: 11. CDR3 amino acids: CASSPIGGAGYGYTF. As DNA, the CDR3 is TGTGCCAGCAGCCCGATAGGGGGCGCGGGCTATGGCTACACCTTC.

The J gene is TRBJ1-2, the V gene TRBV7-3, with D perhaps TRBD1 (5 bases). This CDR3 spans 17 amino acids. Germline CDR1 and CDR2: SGHTA and FQGTGA. Trimming removed 5 bases at V and 2 bases at J, with 21 bases between. CDR3 in amino acids: CASSILPSGKSNYGYTF. CDR3 bases: TGTGCCAGCAGCATACTGCCCTCAGGGAAATCCAACTATGGCTACACCTTC.

The chain carries TRBV7-2 and TRBJ2-5; 7 nucleotides align to TRBD1. After removal of 0 bases from V and 5 bases from J, the junction contained 6 bases not matched to a gene. CDR3 size: 15 residues. CDR1 SGHTA and CDR2 FQGNSA come from the germline V gene. The CDR3 coding sequence is TGTGCCAGCAGCTTAGCCGTGACAGGGCTGGAGACCCAGTACTTC. Its protein product is CASSLAVTGLETQYF. Based on the CDR3 plus reference TRBV7-2 and TRBJ2-5, the full variable domain is GAGVSQSPSNKVTEKGKDVELRCDPISGHTALYWYRQSLGQGLEFLIYFQGNSAPDKSGLPSDRFSAERTGGSVSTLTIQRTQQEDSAVYLCASSLAVTGLETQYFGPGTRLLVL.

This clone has just a few counts. The genes are TRBV3-1 (or the pseudogene TRBV3-2) and TRBJ1-1, with TRBD1 matching 8 bases. The CDR3 covers 15 residues. Germline CDR1 reads LGHDT; CDR2 reads YNNKEL (reference sequence). The junction had 4 bases not matched to a gene; V was cut back by 4 bases and J by 0 bases. The CDR3 here is CASSPLQGVNTEAFF. Here the CDR3 DNA reads TGTGCCAGCAGCCCTTTACAGGGGGTGAACACTGAAGCTTTCTTT.

V and J are TRBV19 and TRBJ1-2; D remains unclear. V gave up 3 bases and J gave up 3 bases, with 8 bases separating them. The CDR3 length is 13 residues. Per germline, CDR1 LNHDA and CDR2 SQIVND (reference sequence). CDR3: CASSIRGDYGYTF. The CDR3 region has the DNA TGTGCCAGTAGTATTCGGGGAGACTATGGCTACACCTTC.

The chain uses TRBV20-1 and TRBJ2-7; 12 bases line up with TRBD2. Germline CDR1 is DFQATT and CDR2 is SNEGSKA (reference sequence). This CDR3 region has 11 residues. The CDR3 spells CRGTSGHEQYF. CDR3 sequence (DNA): TGCAGAGGGACTAGCGGGCACGAGCAGTACTTC.

The chain employs TRBV27 and TRBJ2-7; D remains unclear. The germline V gene has CDR1 MNHEY and CDR2 SMNVEV (reference sequence). The CDR3 has 15 amino acids. Trimming stripped 3 bases from V and 3 bases from J, with 15 bases between. Here the CDR3 reads CASSLSRTPFYEQYF. The CDR3 region has the DNA TGTGCCAGCAGTTTGAGTAGAACCCCCTTCTACGAGCAGTACTTC.

The chain has TRBV18 and TRBJ2-7; a weak D match, TRBD2 (7 bases). Trimming removed 3 bases at V and 4 bases at J, with 19 bases between. Germline CDR1 KGHSH, CDR2 LQKENI. The CDR3 is 16 residues long. The CDR3 here is CASSPPMGGGSYEQYF. CDR3 bases: TGTGCCAGCTCACCCCCGATGGGAGGGGGGTCTTACGAGCAGTACTTC.

The CDR3 is CSASLRLADTDTQYF. The CDR3 DNA reads as TGCAGTGCTAGTCTAAGGCTAGCGGACACAGATACGCAGTATTTT. This chain connects TRBV20-1 to TRBJ2-3; 7 bases match TRBD2. Germline lookup yields CDR1 DFQATT and CDR2 SNEGSKA (reference sequence). This CDR3 spans 15 amino acids. V was clipped by 3 bases and J by 2 bases; unmatched bases: 8.

This chain links TRBV3-1 (or the pseudogene TRBV3-2) with TRBJ2-7; 10 bases are a match to TRBD1. V lost 5 bases to trimming and J lost 3 bases; unmatched junction nucleotides: 7. Germline V gene sequence: CDR1 LGHDT, CDR2 YNNKEL (reference sequence). The CDR3 loop spans 15 amino acids. The CDR3 loop reads CASSFPGQGLYEQYF. DNA for the CDR3: TGTGCCAGCAGCTTCCCGGGACAGGGGCTCTACGAGCAGTACTTC.

The sample holds one count of this clone. The chain couples TRBV5-1 to TRBJ2-5; 9 nucleotides match TRBD1. The CDR3 sequence is 15 residues long. J was trimmed by 5 bases and V by 0 bases; bases with no gene match: 5. The germline CDR1 and CDR2 sequences are SGHRS and YFSETQ. CDR3 in amino acids: CASSLDGTGRETQYF. The CDR3 nucleotides read TGCGCCAGCAGCTTGGACGGGACAGGGCGGGAGACCCAGTACTTC.

The chain employs TRBV2 and TRBJ1-1; D uncertain. Per germline, CDR1 SNHLY and CDR2 FYNNEI. This CDR3 spans 16 amino acids. Between the trimmed V and J ends, which lost 1 base and 0 bases, there was a span of 12 bases. CDR3 coding DNA: TGTGCCAGCAGTGAAGAAGCTACTGCCATGAACACTGAAGCTTTCTTT. It yields the protein CASSEEATAMNTEAFF. The full variable domain, rest sourced from reference TRBV2 and TRBJ1-1, is EPEVTQTPSHQVTQMGQEVILRCVPISNHLYFYWYRQILGQKVEFLVSFYNNEISEKSEIFDDQFSVERPDGSNFTLKIRSTKLEDSAMYFCASSEEATAMNTEAFFGQGTRLTVV.

The V call is TRBV7-2, the J call TRBJ2-2, with D possibly being TRBD1 (6 bases). This CDR3 spans 15 amino acids. Trimming left V 6 bases short and J 4 bases short, with 15 bases between. The V gene's germline CDR1 is SGHTA and CDR2 FQGNSA. The CDR3 protein is CASRGQGLITGELFF. As DNA, the CDR3 is TGTGCCAGCAGGGGGCAGGGGCTAATCACCGGGGAGCTGTTTTTT.

Here the CDR3 reads CASSQPGQGLYGYTF. CDR3 nucleotide sequence: TGTGCCAGCAGTCAACCCGGTCAGGGACTTTATGGCTACACCTTC. The chain links TRBV6-5 to TRBJ1-2, with D perhaps TRBD1 (5 bases). Per the germline V gene, CDR1 is MNHEY and CDR2 is SVGAGI. This CDR3 has 15 amino acids. Between the trimmed V and J ends, which lost 5 bases and 5 bases, there was a span of 18 bases.

The chain is built from TRBV5-1 and TRBJ2-1, with D possibly matching TRBD2 (6 bases). The germline V gene has CDR1 SGHRS and CDR2 YFSETQ. V gave up 5 bases and J gave up 8 bases, with 17 bases separating them. This CDR3 is 14 amino acids long. The CDR3 bases are TGCGCCAGCAGGGACTATTATGGGTCGTATGAGCAGTTCTTC. It encodes CASRDYYGSYEQFF.

This clone was counted only a few times. The rearrangement uses TRBV28 and TRBJ2-7; tentatively, D is TRBD2 (5 bases). The CDR3 contains 16 residues. Germline V gene sequence: CDR1 MDHEN, CDR2 SYDVKM. V shed 6 bases and J shed 3 bases, with 21 bases lying between them. DNA of the CDR3: TGTGCCAGCAGCCTAGGGTCGTGGGAGTCGGTCTACGAGCAGTACTTC. This codes for CASSLGSWESVYEQYF.

This clone was observed a handful of times. The rearrangement uses TRBV10-1 and TRBJ1-1; maybe TRBD1 (6 bases). The CDR3 totals 12 residues. V was clipped by 6 bases and J by 4 bases, with 9 bases between them. Germline lookup yields CDR1 WNHNN and CDR2 SYGVQD (reference sequence). CDR3 loop: CASSGDTTEAFF. DNA of the CDR3: TGCGCCAGCAGCGGGGACACCACTGAAGCTTTCTTT.

The rearrangement uses TRBV19 and TRBJ2-7, with TRBD2 identical over 7 bases. CDR1 and CDR2 from the germline V gene are LNHDA and SQIVND (reference sequence). The CDR3 runs 15 residues. J lost 0 bases, V lost 5 bases, and 7 bases had no gene match. CDR3 amino acids: CASSSTSASSYEQYF. Here the CDR3 DNA reads TGTGCCAGTAGTTCCACTAGCGCGAGCTCCTACGAGCAGTACTTC.

The V and J genes are TRBV4-2 and TRBJ1-5, with D possibly matching TRBD1 (6 bases). Per germline, CDR1 LGHNA and CDR2 YNFKEQ. This CDR3 has 15 residues. V was clipped by 6 bases and J by 0 bases, with 12 bases between them. CDR3 coding DNA: TGTGCCAGCAGTTCCGGGACAACTAGCAATCAGCCCCAGCATTTT. It codes for CASSSGTTSNQPQHF.

This clone was picked up a small number of times. The chain employs TRBV7-2 and TRBJ1-5, with a tentative D call TRBD1 (6 bases). CDR3 size: 14 residues. V was shortened by 5 bases and J by 6 bases, with 14 bases between the two germline ends. CDR1 and CDR2 (germline): SGHTA, FQGNSA. CDR3: CASSLNRVTQPQHF. The CDR3 DNA reads as TGTGCCAGCAGCCTAAACAGGGTTACTCAGCCCCAGCATTTT.